Following are 6 T cell receptor beta chains from one sample sequenced in a study of regulatory T cells in long-lasting Graves disease. With iRepertoire HTBI primers and Arm-PCR of CDR3 regions, TCR beta libraries were built. TCRdb recomputed calls from the multiplex PCR reads with MiXCR, one row per CDR3 protein. The sample holds approximately 690,000 distinct CDR3 sequences; around 30% are singletons and the top ten take about two fifths. The time point is: persistent/refractory GD, antithyroid drugs over 5 years with positive TRAb. There was RNA extracted from PBMCs, and the TCR library was made from it. Sequencing was performed on peripheral blood mononuclear cells (PBMCs), taken when the disease was refractory, from a patient treated with antithyroid drugs. The receptor set was obtained from a female donor with Graves disease.

The chain employs TRBV3-1 and TRBJ2-4; either TRBD1 or TRBD2 may supply D (5 bases each). The CDR3 covers 16 residues. Looked up from germline, CDR1 is LGHDT and CDR2 is YNNKEL (reference sequence). Trimming left V 1 base short and J 3 bases short, with 13 bases between. CDR3 in DNA: TGTGCCAGCAGCCAAGGAGGGGAGTGGGGCAAAAACATTCAGTACTTC. Encoded protein: CASSQGGEWGKNIQYF.

The V gene is TRBV3-1, the J gene TRBJ1-2; tentatively, D is TRBD1 (6 bases). Germline CDR1 and CDR2: LGHDT and YNNKEL (reference sequence). Trimming pared 2 bases from V and 5 bases from J, leaving 9 bases between. The CDR3 contains 13 residues. Written as DNA, the CDR3 is TGTGCCAGCAGCCAACGGCAGGGGTATGGCTACACCTTC. It yields the protein CASSQRQGYGYTF.

The J gene is TRBJ1-4, the V gene TRBV5-1; D is unclear. The germline V gene encodes CDR1 SGHRS and CDR2 YFSETQ. This CDR3 comprises 15 residues. The V end lost 0 bases, the J end lost 10 bases, and 16 bases lay between the germline ends. CDR3 sequence reads: CASSLAGKEGGKLFF. The CDR3 DNA reads TGCGCCAGCAGCTTGGCCGGGAAGGAGGGAGGAAAACTGTTTTTT.

The chain carries TRBV24-1 and TRBJ1-1; unclear D gene. The CDR3 is 15 residues long. Germline V gives CDR1 KGHDR, CDR2 SFDVKD. V dropped 1 base and J dropped 5 bases, with 13 bases sitting between them. CDR3 bases: TGTGCCACCAGTGATTTAGCGTTCGGTGGAACTGAAGCTTTCTTT. Amino acids: CATSDLAFGGTEAFF.

The rearrangement uses TRBV27 and TRBJ2-5; 9 bases agree with TRBD1. J was trimmed by 0 bases and V by 8 bases; bases with no gene match: 7. Per germline, CDR1 MNHEY and CDR2 SMNVEV (reference sequence). The CDR3 sequence is 15 residues long. CDR3 amino acids: CASSSGTGYQETQYF. CDR3 in DNA: TGTGCCAGCTCTTCGGGGACAGGGTACCAAGAGACCCAGTACTTC.

This clonotype was counted only a few times. The chain's CDR3 is CASSLSLPTDTQYF. In DNA form, the CDR3 reads TGTGCCAGCAGCCTGAGTCTGCCCACAGATACGCAGTATTTT. This chain joins TRBV12-3 or TRBV12-4 and TRBJ2-3; D is uncertain. This CDR3 region has 14 residues. V lost 6 bases and J lost 2, with 12 bases in between.